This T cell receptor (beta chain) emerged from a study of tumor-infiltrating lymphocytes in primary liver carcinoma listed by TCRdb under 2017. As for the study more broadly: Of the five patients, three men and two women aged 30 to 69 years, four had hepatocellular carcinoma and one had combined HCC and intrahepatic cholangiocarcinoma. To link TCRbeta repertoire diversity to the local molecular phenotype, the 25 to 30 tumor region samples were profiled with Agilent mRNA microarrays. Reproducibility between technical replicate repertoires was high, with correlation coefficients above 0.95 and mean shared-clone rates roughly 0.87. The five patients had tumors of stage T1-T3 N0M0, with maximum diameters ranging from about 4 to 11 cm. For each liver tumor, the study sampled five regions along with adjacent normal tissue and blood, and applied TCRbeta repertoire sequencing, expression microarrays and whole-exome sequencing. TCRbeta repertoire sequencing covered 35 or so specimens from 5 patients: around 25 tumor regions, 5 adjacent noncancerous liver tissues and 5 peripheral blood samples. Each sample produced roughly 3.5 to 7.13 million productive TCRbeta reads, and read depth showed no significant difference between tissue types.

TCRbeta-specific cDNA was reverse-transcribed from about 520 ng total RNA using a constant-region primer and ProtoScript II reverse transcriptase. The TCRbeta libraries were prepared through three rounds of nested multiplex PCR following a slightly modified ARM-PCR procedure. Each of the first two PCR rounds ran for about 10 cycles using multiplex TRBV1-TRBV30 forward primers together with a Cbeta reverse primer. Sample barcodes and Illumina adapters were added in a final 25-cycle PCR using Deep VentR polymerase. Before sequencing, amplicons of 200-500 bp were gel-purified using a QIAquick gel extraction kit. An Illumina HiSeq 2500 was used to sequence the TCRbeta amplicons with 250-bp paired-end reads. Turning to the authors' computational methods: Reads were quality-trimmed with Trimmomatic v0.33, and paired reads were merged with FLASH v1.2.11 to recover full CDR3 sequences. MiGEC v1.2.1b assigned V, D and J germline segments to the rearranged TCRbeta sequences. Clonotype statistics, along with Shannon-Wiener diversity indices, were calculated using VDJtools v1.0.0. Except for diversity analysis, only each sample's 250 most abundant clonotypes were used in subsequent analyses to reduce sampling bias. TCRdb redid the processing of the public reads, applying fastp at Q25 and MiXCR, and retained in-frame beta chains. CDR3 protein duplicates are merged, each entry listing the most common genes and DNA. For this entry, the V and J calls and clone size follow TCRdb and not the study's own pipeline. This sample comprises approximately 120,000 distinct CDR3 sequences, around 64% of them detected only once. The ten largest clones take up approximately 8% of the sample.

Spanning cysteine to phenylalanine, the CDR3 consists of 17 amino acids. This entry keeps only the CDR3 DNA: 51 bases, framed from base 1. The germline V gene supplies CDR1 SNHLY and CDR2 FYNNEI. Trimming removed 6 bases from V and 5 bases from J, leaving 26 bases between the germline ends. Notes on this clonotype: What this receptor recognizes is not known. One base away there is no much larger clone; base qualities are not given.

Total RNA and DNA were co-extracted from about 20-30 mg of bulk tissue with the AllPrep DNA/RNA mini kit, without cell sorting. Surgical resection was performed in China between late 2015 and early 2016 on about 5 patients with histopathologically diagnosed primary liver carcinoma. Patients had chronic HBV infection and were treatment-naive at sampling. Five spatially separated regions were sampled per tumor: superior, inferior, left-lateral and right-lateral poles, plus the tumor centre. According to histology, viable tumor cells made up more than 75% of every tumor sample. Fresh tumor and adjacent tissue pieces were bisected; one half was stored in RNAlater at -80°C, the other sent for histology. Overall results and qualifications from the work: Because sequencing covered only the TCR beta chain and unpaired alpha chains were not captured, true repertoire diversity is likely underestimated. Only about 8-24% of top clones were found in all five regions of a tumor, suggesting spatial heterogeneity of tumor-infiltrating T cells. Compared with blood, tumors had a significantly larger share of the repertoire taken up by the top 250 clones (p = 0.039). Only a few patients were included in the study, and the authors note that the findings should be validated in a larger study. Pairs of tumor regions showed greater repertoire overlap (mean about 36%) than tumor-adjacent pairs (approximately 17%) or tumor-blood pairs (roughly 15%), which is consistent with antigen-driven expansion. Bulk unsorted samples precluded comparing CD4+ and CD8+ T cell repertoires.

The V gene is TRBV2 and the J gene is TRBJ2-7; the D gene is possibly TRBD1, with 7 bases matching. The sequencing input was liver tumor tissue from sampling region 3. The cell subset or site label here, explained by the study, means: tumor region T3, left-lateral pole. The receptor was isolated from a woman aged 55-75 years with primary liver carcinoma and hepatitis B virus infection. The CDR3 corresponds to CASSGGTESGLLNEQYF. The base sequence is TGTGCCAGCAGCGGAGGGACAGAAAGCGGGCTCTTGAACGAGCAGTACTTC.